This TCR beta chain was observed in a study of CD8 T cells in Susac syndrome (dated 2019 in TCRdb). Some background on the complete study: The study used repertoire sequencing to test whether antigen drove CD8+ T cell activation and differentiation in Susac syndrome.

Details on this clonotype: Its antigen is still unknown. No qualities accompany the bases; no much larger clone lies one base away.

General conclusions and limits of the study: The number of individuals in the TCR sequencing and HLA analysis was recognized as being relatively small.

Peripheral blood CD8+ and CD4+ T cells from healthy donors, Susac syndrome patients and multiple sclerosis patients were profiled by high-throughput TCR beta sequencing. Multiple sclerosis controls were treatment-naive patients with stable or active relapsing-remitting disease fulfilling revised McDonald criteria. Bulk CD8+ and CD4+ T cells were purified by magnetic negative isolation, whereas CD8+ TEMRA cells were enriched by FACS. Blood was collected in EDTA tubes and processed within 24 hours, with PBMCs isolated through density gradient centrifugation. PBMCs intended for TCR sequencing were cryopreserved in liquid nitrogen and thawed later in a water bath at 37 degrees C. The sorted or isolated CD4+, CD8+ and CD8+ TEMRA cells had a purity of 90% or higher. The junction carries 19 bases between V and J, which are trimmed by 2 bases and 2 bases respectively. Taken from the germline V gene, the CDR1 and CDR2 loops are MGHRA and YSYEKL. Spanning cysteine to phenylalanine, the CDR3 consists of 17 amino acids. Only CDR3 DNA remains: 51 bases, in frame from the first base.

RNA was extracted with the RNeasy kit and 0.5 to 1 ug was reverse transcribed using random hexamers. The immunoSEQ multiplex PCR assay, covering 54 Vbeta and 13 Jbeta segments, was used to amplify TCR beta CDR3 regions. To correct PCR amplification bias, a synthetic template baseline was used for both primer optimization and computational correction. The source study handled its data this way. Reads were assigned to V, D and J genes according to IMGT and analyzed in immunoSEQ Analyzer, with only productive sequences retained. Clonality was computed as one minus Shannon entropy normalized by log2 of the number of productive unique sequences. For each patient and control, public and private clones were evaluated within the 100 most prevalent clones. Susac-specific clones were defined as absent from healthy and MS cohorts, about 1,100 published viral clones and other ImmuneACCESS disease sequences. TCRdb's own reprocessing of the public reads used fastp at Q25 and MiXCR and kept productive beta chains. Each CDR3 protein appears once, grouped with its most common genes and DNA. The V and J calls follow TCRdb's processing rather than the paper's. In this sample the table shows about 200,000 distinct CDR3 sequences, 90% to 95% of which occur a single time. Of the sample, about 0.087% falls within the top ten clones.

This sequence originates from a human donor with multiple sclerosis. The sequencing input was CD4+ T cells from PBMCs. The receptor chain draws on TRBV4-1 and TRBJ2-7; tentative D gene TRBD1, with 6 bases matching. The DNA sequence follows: TGCGCCAGCAGCCAATTACGTACAGGGCTATTAACCTACGAGCAGTACTTC. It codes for CASSQLRTGLLTYEQYF.